The 29 T cell receptor beta chains reported below all come from one sample, sequenced in a study of blood T cells in healthy people across ages. Primers used in a second PCR of about 6 to 12 cycles were a sample-barcoded 5' primer and a J-beta primer mix. TCRdb fed the 5' RACE reads into MiXCR, producing one record per CDR3 protein. The profile shows 1,500,000 or so distinct CDR3 sequences, around 40% of them singletons. Source material: blood. Source of these receptors: a woman aged 18-29 years in good health.

The CDR3 loop reads CASSVSGGVSQPQHF. CDR3 bases: TGTGCCAGCAGCGTCTCTGGGGGGGTGAGCCAGCCCCAGCATTTT. This chain links TRBV9 with TRBJ1-5, with D possibly TRBD1 on 5 matching bases. The CDR3 is 15 amino acids. Trimming removed 2 bases at V and 7 bases at J, with 16 bases between. From germline, CDR1 is SGDLS and CDR2 YYNGEE.

The table lists this clonotype with a few counts. This chain joins TRBV6-1 and TRBJ2-1, with D possibly being TRBD1 (7 bases). Germline V lookup: CDR1 MNHNS, CDR2 SASEGT. CDR3 length equals 15 residues. Trimming removed 11 bases at V and 1 base at J, with 18 bases between. The CDR3 region has the DNA TGTGCCGGTCAGGGGGGCGCTAGGTCCTACAATGAGCAGTTCTTC. This codes for CAGQGGARSYNEQFF.

This clonotype showed up just a few times. The rearrangement joins TRBV28 to TRBJ2-1; no firm D call. Germline-derived CDR1 and CDR2 are MDHEN and SYDVKM. The CDR3 runs to 15 residues. The V gene lost 6 bases and the J gene lost 0 bases, with 12 bases spanning the gap. The CDR3 DNA is TGTGCCAGCAGCCATACATATGACTCCTACAATGAGCAGTTCTTC. Translating it yields CASSHTYDSYNEQFF.

With regard to this clonotype: A read error may produce the germline difference seen at one junction end. This chain uses TRBV5-1 with TRBJ2-7; D not resolved. Per the germline V gene, CDR1 is SGHRS and CDR2 is YFSETQ. CDR3 length: 15 residues. CDR3 nucleotides: TGCGTCAGCAGCTTCCCCGGCAGGCCACCCGTCGAGCAGTACTTC. Amino acids: CVSSFPGRPPVEQYF.

This clonotype was counted a few times. The rearrangement joins TRBV7-9 to TRBJ1-1; 7 positions match TRBD1. The germline V gene has CDR1 SEHNR and CDR2 FQNEAQ (reference sequence). Trimming removed 5 bases from V and 0 bases from J; junction bases left unmatched: 6. CDR3 size: 15 residues. As DNA, the CDR3 is TGTGCCAGCAGCAATAGACAGGGATTGAACACTGAAGCTTTCTTT. This translates into CASSNRQGLNTEAFF.

This clonotype was picked up a small number of times. The rearrangement uses TRBV6-5 and TRBJ2-1, with 11 bases identical to TRBD2. Trimming at V came to 3 bases and at J to 7 bases, leaving 5 bases not matched to a gene. The CDR3 covers 15 residues. The germline V gene has CDR1 MNHEY and CDR2 SVGAGI. The CDR3 DNA follows: TGTGCCAGCAGTTATCGGACTAGCGGGTGGAATGAGCAGTTCTTC. Amino acid sequence: CASSYRTSGWNEQFF.

CDR3 sequence (DNA): TGTGCCAGCATCCGGGACAGATCCTACACTGAAGCTTTCTTT. It encodes CASIRDRSYTEAFF. The V and J genes are TRBV5-5 and TRBJ1-1; 7 nucleotides line up with TRBD1. The CDR3 is 14 residues long. Trimming at V came to 6 bases and at J to 3 bases, leaving 8 bases not matched to a gene. Germline lookup yields CDR1 SGHKS and CDR2 YYEKEE (reference sequence).

V and J are TRBV15 and TRBJ2-7, with D possibly called TRBD1 or TRBD2 (5 bases each). TRBJ2-5 explains the end of the DNA better; the J call may be wrong. Germline assignment: CDR1 LNHNV and CDR2 YYDKDF (reference sequence). The CDR3 contains 13 residues. The chain's CDR3 is CATSRDWGETQYF. CDR3 sequence (DNA): TGTGCCACCAGCAGAGATTGGGGGGAGACCCAGTACTTC.

The rearrangement joins TRBV20-1 to TRBJ1-2, with D unclear. CDR3 length: 13 residues. The germline CDR1 and CDR2 sequences are DFQATT and SNEGSKA (reference sequence). Trimming took off 7 bases at V and 0 bases at J, with 12 bases between the two ends. The CDR3 here is CSGGTPPNYGYTF. The CDR3 DNA is TGCAGTGGGGGTACCCCACCTAACTATGGCTACACCTTC.

The chain recombines TRBV7-9 with TRBJ2-1, with D possibly TRBD2 on 5 matching bases. CDR3 length: 15 residues. In germline, CDR1 is SEHNR, CDR2 FQNEAQ (reference sequence). V lost 7 bases to trimming and J lost 7 bases, with 20 bases between them. The CDR3 reads CASTPPGLSGNEQFF. DNA of the CDR3: TGTGCCAGCACTCCACCCGGACTTTCCGGGAATGAGCAGTTCTTC.

The J gene is TRBJ2-7, the V gene TRBV7-9; TRBD1 matches 9 bases. The CDR3 is 16 amino acids. The germline gives CDR1 SEHNR, CDR2 FQNEAQ (reference sequence). The junction had 9 bases not matched to a gene; V was cut back by 5 bases and J by 1 base. This chain's CDR3 is CASSPRTGERSYEQYF. The DNA of the CDR3 is TGTGCCAGCAGCCCAAGGACAGGGGAAAGATCCTACGAGCAGTACTTC.

As regards this clonotype: A junction boundary mismatches the germline segment, possibly from a read error. The chain recombines TRBV2 with TRBJ2-5; maybe TRBD2 (5 bases). Germline CDR1 SNHLY, CDR2 FYNNEI. This CDR3 has 14 amino acids. The CDR3 bases are TGTGCCAGCAGTGAAAAGCGGCTGCAAGAGGCCCAGTACTTC. Its protein is CASSEKRLQEAQYF.

The chain is built from TRBV28 and TRBJ2-7, with 7 bases identical to TRBD2. V was clipped by 5 bases and J by 7 bases; unmatched bases: 17. Germline V gene sequence: CDR1 MDHEN, CDR2 SYDVKM. CDR3 length: 16 residues. The CDR3 sequence is CASSTRGGSSYNEQYF. In DNA, the CDR3 is TGTGCCAGCAGTACCCGGGGCGGGAGCTCCTACAATGAGCAGTACTTC.

V gene TRBV27 combines with J gene TRBJ1-4, with D possibly being TRBD1 (5 bases). CDR3 length: 15 residues. Germline loops: CDR1 MNHEY, CDR2 SMNVEV (reference sequence). Between the trimmed V and J ends, which lost 8 bases and 8 bases, there was a span of 21 bases. CDR3 sequence reads: CASRDSQGAGEKLFF. The CDR3 nucleotides read TGTGCCAGCCGAGATTCGCAGGGAGCCGGGGAAAAACTGTTTTTT.

This clonotype was picked up a small number of times. The rearrangement joins TRBV7-2 to TRBJ2-3; D is perhaps TRBD2 (7 bases). Germline V gene data show CDR1 as SGHTA and CDR2 as FQGNSA. Between the trimmed V and J ends, which lost 1 base and 7 bases, there was a span of 21 bases. The CDR3 covers 17 residues. The CDR3 DNA sequence: TGTGCCAGCAGCTTAGGGGGGGGCAGCGCCCTTAAGAATACGCAGTATTTT. Residues: CASSLGGGSALKNTQYF.

The CDR3 coding sequence is TGCGCCAGCAGCCAAGGACGACAGGCGTCTATTAGGGAAGCTTTCTTT. Translation gives CASSQGRQASIREAFF. V gene TRBV4-1 combines with J gene TRBJ1-1, with a tentative D call TRBD1 (6 bases). V lost 1 base to trimming and J lost 8 bases, with 20 bases between them. From germline, CDR1 is MGHRA and CDR2 YSYEKL. This CDR3 contains 16 residues.

This clonotype appeared a few times. The chain uses TRBV5-1 and TRBJ2-5, with 9 bases matching TRBD1. This CDR3 comprises 16 residues. Looked up from germline, CDR1 is SGHRS and CDR2 is YFSETQ. V gave up 5 bases and J gave up 4 bases; unmatched junction bases: 12. CDR3 amino acids: CASRQDPQGARETQYF. The CDR3 nucleotides read TGCGCCAGCAGACAAGACCCACAGGGGGCTCGAGAGACCCAGTACTTC.

This clonotype was observed a handful of times. J is TRBJ2-1 and V is TRBV5-8, with TRBD2 matching 11 bases. The end of the DNA is better explained by TRBJ2-7, so the J call may be wrong. Germline V lookup: CDR1 SGHTS, CDR2 YDEGEE. The CDR3 is 16 amino acids. CDR3 in DNA: TGTGCCAGCAGCTTGTTTGGGACTAGCGGCTACAATGAGCAGTACTTC. As protein: CASSLFGTSGYNEQYF.

This clonotype has more than one count but fewer than ten. The V call is TRBV7-2, the J call TRBJ2-4, with 7 nucleotides matching TRBD2. The DNA matches TRBJ2-5 better at its end, which makes the J call doubtful. CDR1 SGHTA and CDR2 FQGNSA come from the germline V gene. The CDR3 runs 16 residues. CDR3 protein: CASSLEPGTIQETQYF. In DNA, the CDR3 is TGTGCCAGCAGCTTGGAACCCGGGACTATTCAAGAGACCCAGTACTTC.

In its sample, this clonotype was seen a few times. V is TRBV6-5 and J is TRBJ2-1; D possibly uses TRBD1 or TRBD2 (5 bases each). The V gene's germline CDR1 is MNHEY and CDR2 SVGAGI. The CDR3 loop spans 17 amino acids. V lost 2 bases, J lost 3 bases, and 17 bases lay in between. CDR3 bases: TGTGCCAGCAGTTACCTACCTCAGGGAGTCGGCTACAATGAGCAGTTCTTC. This codes for CASSYLPQGVGYNEQFF.

This chain connects TRBV28 to TRBJ1-2; 11 nucleotides match TRBD1. The V segment lost 4 bases and the J segment 1 base; nucleotides outside the gene matches: 8. Germline CDR1 is MDHEN and CDR2 is SYDVKM. CDR3 length equals 17 residues. The DNA for the CDR3 is TGTGCCAGCAGTTCCCCGGGACAGGGGGGGGTTAACTATGGCTACACCTTC. Its protein product is CASSSPGQGGVNYGYTF.

The rearrangement uses TRBV6-2 or TRBV6-3 and TRBJ2-2; D may be TRBD1 (6 bases). The V end was cut by 6 bases, the J end by 6 bases, with 11 bases between. The CDR3 covers 13 residues. Germline CDR1 and CDR2: MNHEY and SVGEGT. The CDR3 DNA reads TGTGCCAGCAGCCAGGGGTATGCCGGGGAGCTGTTTTTT. It codes for CASSQGYAGELFF.

CDR3: CASRHTSAGGKYNEQFF. The DNA of the CDR3 is TGTGCCAGCAGGCATACTTCAGCGGGAGGCAAGTACAATGAGCAGTTCTTC. This chain connects TRBV6-1 to TRBJ2-1, with 9 bases matching TRBD2. Trimming took 6 bases from V and 4 from J; bases not matched to a gene: 13. In germline, CDR1 is MNHNS, CDR2 SASEGT. This CDR3 has 17 residues.

The CDR3 loop reads CASSQARDREYEQYF. The CDR3 nucleotides read TGCGCCAGCAGCCAAGCCCGGGACAGGGAATACGAGCAGTACTTC. This chain links TRBV4-1 with TRBJ2-7; 9 bases fit TRBD1. Germline V gene sequence: CDR1 MGHRA, CDR2 YSYEKL. The CDR3 is 15 amino acids. V was pared by 1 base and J by 4 bases, with 5 bases of the junction left unmatched.

A remark on this clonotype: One end of the junction is discordant with germline, which a read error may explain. The rearrangement uses TRBV9 and TRBJ2-1; D uncertain. The CDR3 covers 17 residues. Looked up from germline, CDR1 is SGDLS and CDR2 is YYNGEE. The CDR3 nucleotides are TGTGCCAGCAACGTAGGGTTGGCGTTGAGCTCCTACAATGAGCAGTTCTTC. Translated, it gives CASNVGLALSSYNEQFF.

The chain is built from TRBV7-6 and TRBJ2-4; 7 bases align to TRBD2. Gene TRBJ2-7 matches the end of the DNA better, so the J call may be wrong. Germline-derived CDR1 and CDR2 are SGHVS and FNYEAQ. The CDR3 consists of 14 residues. Here the CDR3 reads CASSLMAGEGEQYF. In nucleotides, the CDR3 is TGTGCCAGCAGCTTAATGGCGGGAGAGGGCGAGCAGTACTTC.

This clonotype was observed at least ten times. The chain joins TRBV20-1 to TRBJ2-3, with D perhaps TRBD2 (6 bases). V shed 0 bases and J shed 3 bases, with 10 bases lying between them. The CDR3 is 14 amino acids. Germline CDR1 and CDR2: DFQATT and SNEGSKA (reference sequence). The CDR3 bases are TGCAGTGCTAGAGACGGGACTTCAACAGATACGCAGTATTTT. Encoded protein: CSARDGTSTDTQYF.

This chain uses TRBV2 with TRBJ1-4; TRBD1 matches at 9 bases. The CDR3 extends over 15 amino acids. Per germline, CDR1 SNHLY and CDR2 FYNNEI. V was pared by 4 bases and J by 7 bases, with 7 bases of the junction left unmatched. CDR3 protein: CASSADRGSREKLFF. The CDR3, as DNA: TGTGCCAGCAGTGCGGACAGGGGATCACGTGAAAAACTGTTTTTT.

Worth noting for this clonotype: A read error may produce the germline difference seen at one junction end. The chain couples TRBV7-7 to TRBJ2-1; D call uncertain. In germline, CDR1 is SSHAT, CDR2 FNYEAQ (reference sequence). This CDR3 contains 14 residues. The CDR3 is CASSLDPFGNEQFF. CDR3 nucleotides: TGTGCTAGCAGCTTAGATCCCTTCGGCAATGAGCAGTTCTTC. Full variable domain (remainder filled in from reference TRBV7-7 and TRBJ2-1): GAGVSQSPRYKVTKRGQDVTLRCDPISSHATLYWYQQALGQGPEFLTYFNYEAQPDKSGLPSDRFSAERPEGSISTLTIQRTEQRDSAMYRCASSLDPFGNEQFFGPGTRLTVL.